This passage covers 29 T cell receptor beta chains from one sample sequenced in a study of cytomegalovirus exposure and HLA in healthy donors. The study ran its PCR with 60 Vbeta and 13 Jbeta primers. The protocol was immunoSEQ multiplex PCR, while the TCRdb copy is restricted to in-frame clones and leaves out a portion. The sample yields over 40,000 clones, roughly nine tenths seen once. The sequencing input was PBMCs. Receptors originate from a woman aged 40-49 years in good health and CMV-seropositive.

This sequence joins TRBV28 and TRBJ1-1; no reliable D call. This CDR3 spans 16 amino acids. Trimming cost V 8 bases and J 0 bases, with 19 bases left between them. Germline loops: CDR1 MDHEN, CDR2 SYDVKM. The CDR3 DNA reads TGTGCCAGCTATACGTCCCCGCGGCTCCTGAACACTGAAGCTTTCTTT. It encodes CASYTSPRLLNTEAFF.

The chain joins TRBV2 to TRBJ2-7; 7 bases match TRBD1. With V trimmed by 6 bases and J by 5 bases, 7 bases remained unmatched. CDR3 length: 13 residues. Germline CDR1 and CDR2: SNHLY and FYNNEI. CDR3 DNA sequence: TGTGCCAGCAGCACCACCCAGGGGGACGAGCAGTACTTC. Encoded protein: CASSTTQGDEQYF.

This clone occurred once. The chain recombines TRBV29-1 with TRBJ2-5; 9 nucleotides match TRBD1. Germline V lookup: CDR1 SQVTM, CDR2 ANQGSEA. V trimming: 6 bases; J trimming: 4 bases; junction bases outside the gene matches: 6. The CDR3 is 13 amino acids. Here the CDR3 reads CSVAVGQGETQYF. CDR3 DNA sequence: TGCAGCGTCGCTGTGGGACAGGGAGAGACCCAGTACTTC.

V gene TRBV4-1 combines with J gene TRBJ1-5; D remains ambiguous. CDR1 is MGHRA, CDR2 YSYEKL, per germline. The V and J ends lost 0 bases and 5 bases respectively, with 17 bases between them. This CDR3 is 17 amino acids long. The CDR3 spells CASSQEGGGQGDQPQHF. CDR3 sequence (DNA): TGCGCCAGCAGCCAAGAGGGCGGAGGTCAAGGAGATCAGCCCCAGCATTTT.

The genes are TRBV2 and TRBJ1-1, with a possible D match to TRBD1 (5 bases). This CDR3 comprises 15 residues. Germline assignment: CDR1 SNHLY and CDR2 FYNNEI. Trimming pared 1 base from V and 5 bases from J, leaving 14 bases between. CDR3 DNA sequence: TGTGCCAGCAGTGAAGGACATCGGGGGGGGACTGAAGCTTTCTTT. Translating gives CASSEGHRGGTEAFF.

In DNA form, the CDR3 reads TGTGCCAGCCTGATGGATACAGTCCAAGAGACCCAGTACTTC. Translating gives CASLMDTVQETQYF. J is TRBJ2-5 and V is TRBV6-1; D unresolved. Between the trimmed V and J ends, which lost 8 bases and 1 base, there was a span of 14 bases. Germline assignment: CDR1 MNHNS and CDR2 SASEGT. CDR3 length equals 14 residues.

The count of this clone is one. Relative to the germline gene, one junction end is altered; a read error may explain this. This chain joins TRBV7-7 and TRBJ2-7, with 14 nucleotides matching TRBD2. Germline V gene data show CDR1 as SSHAT and CDR2 as FNYEAQ (reference sequence). The CDR3 length is 14 residues. Here the CDR3 reads CASSLGTSGSEQYF. As DNA, the CDR3 is TGTGCTAGCAGTCTCGGGACTAGCGGGAGCGAGCAGTACTTC.

The chain recombines TRBV30 with TRBJ1-6; 8 nucleotides align to TRBD1. The CDR3 consists of 15 residues. The germline gives CDR1 GTSNPN, CDR2 SVGIG (reference sequence). The V gene end was trimmed by 5 bases and the J gene end by 4 bases; junction bases not matched to a gene: 7. The CDR3 spells CAWGQGRGYNSPLHF. Here the CDR3 DNA reads TGTGCCTGGGGACAGGGCAGGGGATATAATTCACCCCTCCACTTT.

This rearrangement joins TRBV30 to TRBJ2-6; D is unresolved. Trimming took off 1 base at V and 0 bases at J, with 10 bases between the two ends. Per the germline V gene, CDR1 is GTSNPN and CDR2 is SVGIG (reference sequence). This CDR3 contains 16 residues. Here the CDR3 DNA reads TGTGCCTGGAGTGCATCTAGGAACTCTGGGGCCAACGTCCTGACTTTC. This sequence encodes CAWSASRNSGANVLTF.

This chain connects TRBV29-1 to TRBJ1-2; unclear D gene. Trimming left V 5 bases short and J 8 bases short, with 3 bases between. This CDR3 has 8 amino acids. Germline-derived CDR1 and CDR2 are SQVTM and ANQGSEA. The CDR3 DNA reads TGCAGCGTTTCGGGCTACACCTTC. Protein: CSVSGYTF.

This clone was counted between two and nine times. The chain links TRBV6-1 to TRBJ1-2; D call uncertain. This CDR3 has 13 residues. Germline-derived CDR1 and CDR2 are MNHNS and SASEGT. V shed 4 bases and J shed 3 bases, with 9 bases lying between them. This chain's CDR3 is CASSVNLDYGYTF. The CDR3 coding sequence is TGTGCCAGCAGTGTGAACCTAGACTATGGCTACACCTTC.

The chain recombines TRBV6-5 with TRBJ1-2; 8 positions match TRBD1. CDR1 is MNHEY, CDR2 SVGAGI, per germline. V shed 2 bases, J shed 4 bases, and the junction held 0 bases outside the gene matches. There are 13 residues in the CDR3. CDR3 in amino acids: CASSYTGGYGYTF. The CDR3 region has the DNA TGTGCCAGCAGTTACACAGGGGGCTATGGCTACACCTTC.

The genes are TRBV19 and TRBJ1-1; D gene uncertain. Germline CDR1 and CDR2: LNHDA and SQIVND (reference sequence). The CDR3 contains 14 residues. V was shortened by 6 bases and J by 1 base, with 12 bases between the two germline ends. The CDR3 here is CASRPGRENTEAFF. CDR3 DNA: TGTGCCAGTAGGCCCGGACGGGAGAACACTGAAGCTTTCTTT.

This clone occurred a few times. V and J are TRBV6-5 and TRBJ2-5; D is undetermined. The CDR3 length is 13 residues. The germline V gene has CDR1 MNHEY and CDR2 SVGAGI. V lost 7 bases to trimming and J lost 1 base, with 10 bases between them. In DNA form, the CDR3 reads TGTGCCAGCACCCCCCCAGGCCAAGAGACCCAGTACTTC. Translated: CASTPPGQETQYF.

J is TRBJ2-5 and V is TRBV27, with 14 bases identical to TRBD2. Germline CDR1 is MNHEY and CDR2 is SMNVEV (reference sequence). Trimming took 6 bases from V and 4 from J; bases not matched to a gene: 13. CDR3 length: 18 residues. CDR3 nucleotide sequence: TGTGCCAGCAGCCCGGGGACTAGCGGGAGCTTAAAGTTAGAGACCCAGTACTTC. As protein: CASSPGTSGSLKLETQYF.

The table lists this clone with a count of one. The rearrangement links TRBV18 to TRBJ1-1, with unresolved D. The CDR3 is 12 residues long. V lost 3 bases, J lost 11 bases, and 13 bases lay in between. Germline CDR1 is KGHSH and CDR2 is LQKENI. CDR3 protein: CASSPDREEAFF. CDR3 bases: TGTGCCAGCTCACCCGACCGGGAAGAGGCTTTCTTT.

The rearrangement joins TRBV19 to TRBJ1-2; perhaps TRBD1 as D (6 bases). CDR3 length: 13 residues. V shed 6 bases and J shed 3 bases, with 11 bases lying between them. Germline CDR1 is LNHDA and CDR2 is SQIVND (reference sequence). CDR3 nucleotide sequence: TGTGCCAGTAGGCACCCAGGGGACTATGGCTACACCTTC. Amino acids: CASRHPGDYGYTF.

The V and J genes are TRBV20-1 and TRBJ2-2; D unclear. V was trimmed by 0 bases and J by 7 bases, leaving 3 bases between them. This CDR3 is built from 11 residues. The germline V gene has CDR1 DFQATT and CDR2 SNEGSKA (reference sequence). CDR3 protein: CSAREHGELFF. The CDR3 region has the DNA TGCAGTGCTAGAGAACACGGGGAGCTGTTTTTT.

The chain carries TRBV19 and TRBJ2-6, with a possible D match to TRBD2 (5 bases). This CDR3 spans 15 amino acids. Trimming pared 8 bases from V and 2 bases from J, leaving 13 bases between. Germline V gene lookup returns CDR1 LNHDA and CDR2 SQIVND (reference sequence). For the CDR3, the DNA is TGTGCCAGTGCCAACTTGGGAGCTGGGGCCAACGTCCTGACTTTC. It is translated as CASANLGAGANVLTF. Combining the CDR3 with reference TRBV19 and TRBJ2-6 gives the whole variable domain DGGITQSPKYLFRKEGQNVTLSCEQNLNHDAMYWYRQDPGQGLRLIYYSQIVNDFQKGDIAEGYSVSREKKESFPLTVTSAQKNPTAFYLCASANLGAGANVLTFGAGSRLTVL.

The chain's CDR3 is CASSSSTGGASDTQYF. The DNA for the CDR3 is TGTGCCAGCAGCTCTTCGACAGGGGGCGCGTCAGATACGCAGTATTTT. The chain combines TRBV7-8 with TRBJ2-3; 10 bases agree with TRBD1. CDR3 length equals 16 residues. The germline CDR1 and CDR2 sequences are SGHVS and FQNEAQ. V was pared by 4 bases and J by 4 bases, with 8 bases of the junction left unmatched.

This chain's CDR3 is CASTLQGWAGNEQFF. CDR3 nucleotide sequence: TGTGCCAGCACCCTTCAGGGGTGGGCCGGCAATGAGCAGTTCTTC. This chain uses TRBV28 with TRBJ2-1; perhaps TRBD1 as D (6 bases). The CDR3 covers 15 residues. Trimming pared 7 bases from V and 6 bases from J, leaving 19 bases between. Germline assignment: CDR1 MDHEN and CDR2 SYDVKM.

The chain joins TRBV2 to TRBJ2-3; TRBD1 is a possible D gene (6 bases). The germline V gene encodes CDR1 SNHLY and CDR2 FYNNEI. The CDR3 has 14 amino acids. V dropped 1 base and J dropped 6 bases, with 11 bases sitting between them. The CDR3 DNA sequence: TGTGCCAGCAGTGAAGTCACAGGGTGGGATACGCAGTATTTT. Translated, it gives CASSEVTGWDTQYF. The full variable domain, with the rest looked up from reference TRBV2 and TRBJ2-3, is EPEVTQTPSHQVTQMGQEVILRCVPISNHLYFYWYRQILGQKVEFLVSFYNNEISEKSEIFDDQFSVERPDGSNFTLKIRSTKLEDSAMYFCASSEVTGWDTQYFGPGTRLTVL.

The gene calls are TRBV7-9 and TRBJ2-7; 7 bases agree with TRBD2. The J segment lost 1 base and the V segment lost 1 base, leaving 7 bases of the junction unmatched. Germline V CDR1 and CDR2: SEHNR, FQNEAQ (reference sequence). CDR3 length equals 16 residues. CDR3 residues: CASSLDWGGPSYEQYF. The CDR3 DNA sequence: TGTGCCAGCAGCTTAGATTGGGGGGGACCTTCCTACGAGCAGTACTTC.

The chain employs TRBV18 and TRBJ2-5; D ambiguous. The V and J ends lost 1 base and 4 bases respectively, with 16 bases between them. Germline CDR1 is KGHSH and CDR2 is LQKENI. This CDR3 comprises 16 residues. CDR3 sequence (DNA): TGTGCCAGCTCACCACTCCACCGGTCTCGAGGAGAGACCCAGTACTTC. Translating it yields CASSPLHRSRGETQYF.

V usage is TRBV18 and J usage is TRBJ2-3; 9 bases map to TRBD1. The ends lost 1 base at V and 6 bases at J; junction bases unmatched: 5. The CDR3 has 15 amino acids. Germline CDR1 is KGHSH and CDR2 is LQKENI. CDR3 in amino acids: CASSPLQGAKDTQYF. In DNA, the CDR3 is TGTGCCAGCTCACCACTACAGGGGGCTAAGGATACGCAGTATTTT.

The V call is TRBV5-6, the J call TRBJ1-4; a possible D gene is TRBD1 (6 bases). The CDR3 totals 15 residues. V shed 4 bases and J shed 7 bases, with 17 bases lying between them. The germline V gene encodes CDR1 SGHDT and CDR2 YYEEEE. CDR3: CASSGLGGPAEKLFF. In DNA form, the CDR3 reads TGTGCCAGCAGCGGGCTGGGGGGGCCGGCTGAAAAACTGTTTTTT.

The V and J genes are TRBV6-6 and TRBJ1-1; D is possibly TRBD1 (6 bases). The CDR3 runs to 13 residues. Trimming took off 6 bases at V and 1 base at J, with 9 bases between the two ends. The germline V gene encodes CDR1 MNHNY and CDR2 SVGAGI (reference sequence). CDR3 nucleotides: TGTGCCAGCAGGGGACACCAGAACACTGAAGCTTTCTTT. It yields the protein CASRGHQNTEAFF.

In this sample, this clone turned up a few times. The chain has TRBV12-5 and TRBJ1-5; a possible D gene is TRBD1 (5 bases). This CDR3 spans 14 amino acids. V was clipped by 6 bases and J by 6 bases, with 15 bases between them. Germline V gene sequence: CDR1 LGHNT, CDR2 FRNRAP. The CDR3 DNA is TGTGCTAGTGGCCCCGGGGGGGATCTTCAGCCCCAGCATTTT. This gives the protein CASGPGGDLQPQHF.

This rearrangement joins TRBV6-5 to TRBJ1-1, with 7 nucleotides matching TRBD1. The CDR3 sequence is 15 residues long. Trimming at V came to 5 bases and at J to 7 bases, leaving 13 bases not matched to a gene. CDR1 and CDR2 (germline): MNHEY, SVGAGI. The CDR3 sequence is CASSKQTGRVLEAFF. In DNA, the CDR3 is TGTGCCAGCAGTAAGCAGACAGGGCGGGTTCTTGAAGCTTTCTTT.